This entry is about one TCR beta chain. The record originates from a study of blood T cells in healthy people across ages. Each donor supplied approximately 10 milliliters of peripheral blood. The study isolated at least 6.5 million PBMCs from each sample. PCR was performed a second time for roughly 7 to 11 cycles using a sample-barcoded 5' primer and a J-beta primer mix. In TCRdb, the 5' RACE reads were re-called with MiXCR into one record per CDR3 protein. The table lists more than 650,000 distinct CDR3 sequences, 22% of them singletons, with under 25% in the top ten. The CDR3 runs 13 residues. Trimming left V 7 bases short and J 8 bases short, with 15 bases between. CDR1 LNHDA and CDR2 SQIVND come from the germline V gene (reference sequence).

The sequence was collected from a man in his 70s in good health. The rearrangement links TRBV19 to TRBJ2-1; a possible D gene is TRBD1 (5 bases). The specimen sequenced was blood. The CDR3 DNA follows: TGTGCCAGTACCCGAACGCAGGGCCATGAGCAGTTCTTC. Its protein product is CASTRTQGHEQFF.